A single sample gave rise to the 30 T cell receptor beta chains below, sequenced in a study of early T cells in non-severe SARS-CoV-2 infection. TCRdb passed the 5' RACE reads through MiXCR, listing each CDR3 protein once. The sample yields about 49,000 distinct CDR3 sequences, around 6% seen once. Sequenced material: whole blood, taken at baseline. The source is an adult who was a healthcare worker with PCR-confirmed SARS-CoV-2 infection or an uninfected control (not recorded which).

The chain recombines TRBV28 with TRBJ1-1, with D possibly matching TRBD1 (5 bases). The CDR3 consists of 13 residues. V was pared by 10 bases and J by 4 bases, with 16 bases between. Germline V gene data show CDR1 as MDHEN and CDR2 as SYDVKM. The CDR3 region is CAILRTGGTEAFF. The DNA for the CDR3 is TGTGCCATCCTAAGAACGGGGGGCACTGAAGCTTTCTTT.

The V and J genes are TRBV6-5 and TRBJ1-2; no reliable D call. Germline V gene lookup returns CDR1 MNHEY and CDR2 SVGAGI. V was pared by 2 bases and J by 4 bases, with 11 bases between. The CDR3 has 14 amino acids. The CDR3 nucleotides are TGTGCCAGCAGTTACAGCGATACTGGCTATGGCTACACCTTC. It yields the protein CASSYSDTGYGYTF.

This clonotype occurred many times. V usage is TRBV4-3 and J usage is TRBJ1-2; a weak D match, TRBD1 (5 bases). V shed 4 bases and J shed 8 bases, with 14 bases lying between them. The germline gives CDR1 LGHNA, CDR2 YSLEER. The CDR3 has 13 amino acids. The CDR3 loop is CASSREQWDGYTF. In DNA, the CDR3 is TGCGCCAGCAGCCGCGAACAATGGGACGGCTACACCTTC.

J is TRBJ2-7 and V is TRBV5-1; no firm D call. Germline V gene lookup returns CDR1 SGHRS and CDR2 YFSETQ. Trimming removed 2 bases at V and 0 bases at J, with 9 bases between. This CDR3 has 14 residues. CDR3 DNA sequence: TGCGCCAGCAGCTTTACTGTTACCTCCTACGAGCAGTACTTC. This sequence encodes CASSFTVTSYEQYF.

This clonotype was picked up a small number of times. This chain joins TRBV6-7 and TRBJ2-2; D may match TRBD1 or TRBD2 (5 bases each). TRBV6-7 is assigned to the ORF class and has an uncertain function. V was shortened by 0 bases and J by 6 bases, with 11 bases between the two germline ends. This CDR3 contains 15 residues. CDR3 protein: CASSYSRTGPGELFF. In DNA form, the CDR3 reads TGTGCCAGCAGTTACTCGCGCACGGGGCCCGGGGAGCTGTTTTTT.

The chain combines TRBV3-1 with TRBJ2-1, with D maybe TRBD2 (7 bases). Germline assignment: CDR1 LGHDT and CDR2 YNNKEL (reference sequence). This CDR3 has 14 residues. Trimming stripped 3 bases from V and 5 bases from J, with 11 bases between. Here the CDR3 DNA reads TGTGCCAGCAGCCATGGGGGGGGCCACAATGAGCAGTTCTTC. Its translation: CASSHGGGHNEQFF.

This clonotype was found a few times. The chain combines TRBV6-2 or TRBV6-3 with TRBJ2-1; 9 bases align to TRBD1. Germline CDR1 MNHEY, CDR2 SVGEGT. V shed 6 bases and J 7 bases; nucleotides not matched to a gene: 10. The CDR3 has 15 residues. CDR3 DNA: TGTGCCAGCAGGCGGCCGGGACAGGGAGGGAATGAGCAGTTCTTC. Protein sequence: CASRRPGQGGNEQFF.

This clonotype has a count of ten or more. The V and J genes are TRBV6-1 and TRBJ2-3, with TRBD2 as a possible D gene (6 bases). Trimming left V 5 bases short and J 4 bases short, with 13 bases between. CDR3 length equals 14 residues. Germline CDR1 is MNHNS and CDR2 is SASEGT. The CDR3 region is CASSRDSPADTQYF. CDR3 DNA: TGTGCCAGCAGTCGGGACTCTCCGGCAGATACGCAGTATTTT.

The table lists this clonotype with many counts. The chain is built from TRBV6-2 or TRBV6-3 and TRBJ1-1, with a weak D call TRBD1 (6 bases). The germline gives CDR1 MNHEY, CDR2 SVGEGT. V shed 7 bases and J shed 0 bases, with 12 bases lying between them. The CDR3 consists of 14 residues. CDR3 in amino acids: CASNPGHLNTEAFF. The DNA for the CDR3 is TGTGCCAGCAATCCGGGACACTTGAACACTGAAGCTTTCTTT.

This clonotype was observed many times. The chain employs TRBV5-4 and TRBJ2-1; unclear D gene. Germline assignment: CDR1 SGHNT and CDR2 YYREEE (reference sequence). This CDR3 is built from 16 residues. Trimming cost V 4 bases and J 4 bases, with 18 bases left between them. Written as DNA, the CDR3 is TGTGCCAGCAGCCCGGAAGTGGGATCCCCGTACAATGAGCAGTTCTTC. Its protein product is CASSPEVGSPYNEQFF.

This clonotype came up a few times. The rearrangement joins TRBV29-1 to TRBJ2-3; TRBD1 matches at 8 bases. CDR1 and CDR2 from the germline V gene are SQVTM and ANQGSEA. This CDR3 has 13 amino acids. With 5 bases clipped from V and 2 bases from J, the junction kept 3 bases outside the gene matches. The CDR3 DNA reads as TGCAGCGTTCTGGACAGGGCCACAGATACGCAGTATTTT. This gives the protein CSVLDRATDTQYF.

The chain employs TRBV20-1 and TRBJ1-2; TRBD1 matches 7 bases. V shed 6 bases, J shed 4 bases, and the junction held 5 bases outside the gene matches. Germline CDR1 is DFQATT and CDR2 is SNEGSKA (reference sequence). The length of the CDR3 is 12 residues. The CDR3: CSARQGVYGYTF. The CDR3, as DNA: TGCAGTGCCCGCCAGGGGGTCTATGGCTACACCTTC.

The table lists this clonotype with a few counts. The chain recombines TRBV7-2 with TRBJ2-7; no clear D gene. The CDR3 length is 14 residues. Per germline, CDR1 SGHTA and CDR2 FQGNSA. V was shortened by 5 bases and J by 2 bases, with 13 bases between the two germline ends. CDR3 DNA: TGTGCCAGCAGCCCGCCGGTCAATACCTACGAGCAGTACTTC. Its protein product is CASSPPVNTYEQYF. The full variable domain, rest sourced from reference TRBV7-2 and TRBJ2-7, is GAGVSQSPSNKVTEKGKDVELRCDPISGHTALYWYRQSLGQGLEFLIYFQGNSAPDKSGLPSDRFSAERTGGSVSTLTIQRTQQEDSAVYLCASSPPVNTYEQYFGPGTRLTVT.

This clonotype has just a few counts. The chain employs TRBV5-1 and TRBJ2-1, with 9 bases matching TRBD1. The germline V gene encodes CDR1 SGHRS and CDR2 YFSETQ. The CDR3 sequence is 12 residues long. Trimming at V came to 0 bases and at J to 14 bases, leaving 3 bases not matched to a gene. CDR3 DNA: TGCGCCAGCAGCTTGGACAGGGGGCCGAAGTTCTTC. It codes for CASSLDRGPKFF. The full variable domain, completed using reference TRBV5-1 and TRBJ2-1, is KAGVTQTPRYLIKTRGQQVTLSCSPISGHRSVSWYQQTPGQGLQFLFEYFSETQRNKGNFPGRFSGRQFSNSRSEMNVSTLELGDSALYLCASSLDRGPKFFGPGTRLTVL.

This clonotype was seen many times. The rearrangement links TRBV18 to TRBJ1-3; 8 positions agree with TRBD1. V gave up 3 bases and J gave up 4 bases; unmatched junction bases: 2. CDR3 length: 14 amino acids. The germline gives CDR1 KGHSH, CDR2 LQKENI. In DNA, the CDR3 is TGTGCCAGCTCACCCCGGGACAGGGGAAACACCATATATTTT. Amino acids: CASSPRDRGNTIYF.

In this sample, this clonotype turned up a few times. This sequence joins TRBV12-3 or TRBV12-4 and TRBJ2-5; 7 positions match TRBD2. There are 14 residues in the CDR3. Trimming cost V 6 bases and J 5 bases; bases outside gene matches: 9. The CDR3 DNA is TGTGCCAGCAGCCCCGGACTAGTTAAGGAGACCCAGTACTTC. It codes for CASSPGLVKETQYF.

This clonotype occurred a few times. CDR3 DNA sequence: TGTGCCAGCAGCCAAGATCTGGGGAATTCACCCCTCCACTTT. Translating it yields CASSQDLGNSPLHF. This chain uses TRBV14 with TRBJ1-6; D unresolved. Deletions cut 0 bases from V and 7 bases from J, with 7 bases between. In germline, CDR1 is SGHDN, CDR2 FVKESK. The CDR3 has 14 residues.

This clonotype has more than one count but fewer than ten. The rearrangement joins TRBV5-1 to TRBJ1-1; tentatively, D is TRBD1 (6 bases). The CDR3 consists of 15 residues. CDR1 and CDR2 from the germline V gene are SGHRS and YFSETQ. V lost 3 bases and J 1 base, leaving 13 bases between the germline ends. CDR3 residues: CASSSKQGTNTEAFF. In DNA form, the CDR3 reads TGCGCCAGCAGCTCTAAACAGGGCACGAACACTGAAGCTTTCTTT.

This clonotype appeared many times. The chain is built from TRBV12-3 or TRBV12-4 and TRBJ1-6; D not resolved. Trimming left V 8 bases short and J 10 bases short, with 12 bases between. The CDR3 is made up of 12 amino acids. CDR3 sequence (DNA): TGTGCCAGCGGCCCCGACATGTCACCCCTCCACTTT. It translates to CASGPDMSPLHF.

There are many counts of this clonotype. The V call is TRBV3-1, the J call TRBJ2-7; the D is unclear. Germline V lookup: CDR1 LGHDT, CDR2 YNNKEL (reference sequence). Trimming shortened V by 1 base and J by 2 bases, and 15 bases separated the two germline ends. The CDR3 is made up of 16 amino acids. CDR3 sequence reads: CASSQVGPAVAYEQYF. CDR3 coding DNA: TGTGCCAGCAGCCAAGTAGGGCCGGCGGTGGCCTACGAGCAGTACTTC.

This clonotype was counted ten times or more. This chain connects TRBV7-6 to TRBJ2-7; D may match TRBD1 or TRBD2 (6 bases each). V was cut by 5 bases and J by 7 bases, with 21 bases left in between. The CDR3 loop spans 15 amino acids. The germline V gene encodes CDR1 SGHVS and CDR2 FNYEAQ. The CDR3 sequence is CASSPTGGTISEQYF. The CDR3 nucleotides are TGTGCCAGCAGCCCGACTGGGGGGACAATCTCGGAGCAGTACTTC.

The table lists this clonotype with many counts. The chain links TRBV7-2 to TRBJ2-7, with D unclear. Germline-derived CDR1 and CDR2 are SGHTA and FQGNSA. The CDR3 covers 15 residues. V lost 6 bases, J lost 6 bases, and 21 bases lay in between. DNA of the CDR3: TGTGCCAGCAGGCCATCAAACCTAGGAACATCCGAGCAGTACTTC. Its translation is CASRPSNLGTSEQYF.

Many counts were recorded for this clonotype. The CDR3 DNA reads as TGTGCCAGCAGCCGTCCGGGACTAGCTCGTCCCAATGAGCAGTTCTTC. It codes for CASSRPGLARPNEQFF. This rearrangement joins TRBV7-2 to TRBJ2-1; 9 bases align to TRBD2. Germline-derived CDR1 and CDR2 are SGHTA and FQGNSA. CDR3 length: 16 residues. With 5 bases clipped from V and 6 bases from J, the junction kept 11 bases outside the gene matches.

The sample holds many counts of this clonotype. The chain links TRBV4-1 to TRBJ2-7; 8 bases map to TRBD2. This CDR3 has 16 amino acids. The ends lost 4 bases at V and 1 base at J; junction bases unmatched: 9. Germline CDR1 and CDR2: MGHRA and YSYEKL. The CDR3 region is CASSPYPPGGSYEQYF. CDR3 sequence (DNA): TGCGCCAGCAGCCCCTATCCTCCGGGGGGGTCCTACGAGCAGTACTTC.

V gene TRBV5-5 combines with J gene TRBJ2-5; D gene uncertain. CDR1 and CDR2 (germline): SGHKS, YYEKEE (reference sequence). This CDR3 has 13 residues. V was clipped by 4 bases and J by 12 bases, with 19 bases between them. CDR3 in amino acids: CASSPSTLTPKYF. Here the CDR3 DNA reads TGTGCCAGCAGCCCCAGTACGTTAACGCCGAAGTACTTC.

The chain has TRBV7-9 and TRBJ2-7; D is possibly TRBD1 (7 bases). The germline V and J ends were trimmed by 1 base and 3 bases, with 16 bases remaining between them. Germline V lookup: CDR1 SEHNR, CDR2 FQNEAQ (reference sequence). The CDR3 is 16 amino acids. CDR3 DNA sequence: TGTGCCAGCAGCTTAGGAGACAGGGCGGGAAACTACGAGCAGTACTTC. It specifies CASSLGDRAGNYEQYF.

This clonotype was seen at least ten times. As DNA, the CDR3 is TGCAGTGCTAGATCCTACAATGAGCAGTTCTTC. Amino acid sequence: CSARSYNEQFF. The chain links TRBV20-1 to TRBJ2-1; D remains ambiguous. The CDR3 totals 11 residues. Looked up from germline, CDR1 is DFQATT and CDR2 is SNEGSKA (reference sequence). The V end was cut by 2 bases, the J end by 1 base, with 0 bases between.

The rearrangement links TRBV19 to TRBJ2-7, with TRBD1 matching over 8 bases. Germline V lookup: CDR1 LNHDA, CDR2 SQIVND (reference sequence). This CDR3 is 15 amino acids long. The ends lost 2 bases at V and 3 bases at J; junction bases unmatched: 6. The CDR3 nucleotides are TGTGCCAGTAGTATACTAACAGGGGGGAACTACGAGCAGTACTTC. It is translated as CASSILTGGNYEQYF.

The sample holds many counts of this clonotype. V is TRBV11-3 and J is TRBJ2-3, with D unresolved. V lost 8 bases, J lost 2 bases, and 5 bases lay in between. The CDR3 length is 11 residues. CDR1 and CDR2 from the germline V gene are SGHNT and YENEEA. The CDR3 nucleotides read TGTGCCAGCGGTTCCACAGATACGCAGTATTTT. Translation: CASGSTDTQYF.

This clonotype was seen repeatedly, ten times or more. This sequence joins TRBV7-2 and TRBJ2-3, with TRBD2 identical over 14 bases. V lost 5 bases, J lost 2 bases, and 3 bases stayed unmatched. The CDR3 is 16 residues long. The germline gives CDR1 SGHTA, CDR2 FQGNSA. The CDR3 DNA reads as TGTGCCAGCAGCCGACTAGCGGGGGGGTTCACAGATACGCAGTATTTT. It specifies CASSRLAGGFTDTQYF.